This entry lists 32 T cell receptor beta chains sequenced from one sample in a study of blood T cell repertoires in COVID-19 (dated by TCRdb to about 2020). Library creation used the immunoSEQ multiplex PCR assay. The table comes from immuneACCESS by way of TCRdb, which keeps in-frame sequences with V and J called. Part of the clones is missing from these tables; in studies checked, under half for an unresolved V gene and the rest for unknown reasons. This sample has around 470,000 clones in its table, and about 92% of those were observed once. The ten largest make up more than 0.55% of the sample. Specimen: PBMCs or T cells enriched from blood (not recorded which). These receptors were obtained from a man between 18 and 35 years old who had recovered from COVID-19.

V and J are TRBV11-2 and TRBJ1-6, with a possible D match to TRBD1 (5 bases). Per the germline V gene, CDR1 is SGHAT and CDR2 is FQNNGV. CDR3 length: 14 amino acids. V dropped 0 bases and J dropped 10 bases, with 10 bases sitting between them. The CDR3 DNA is TGTGCCAGCAGCTTAGATGGGGGGACCTCACCCCTCCACTTT. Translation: CASSLDGGTSPLHF.

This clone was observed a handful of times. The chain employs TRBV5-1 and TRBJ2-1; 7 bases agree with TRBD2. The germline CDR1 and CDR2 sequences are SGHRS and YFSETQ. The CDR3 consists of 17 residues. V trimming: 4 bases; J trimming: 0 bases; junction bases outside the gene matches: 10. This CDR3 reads CASSKEASGSSYNEQFF. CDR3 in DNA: TGCGCCAGCAGCAAGGAGGCTAGCGGTAGCTCCTACAATGAGCAGTTCTTC.

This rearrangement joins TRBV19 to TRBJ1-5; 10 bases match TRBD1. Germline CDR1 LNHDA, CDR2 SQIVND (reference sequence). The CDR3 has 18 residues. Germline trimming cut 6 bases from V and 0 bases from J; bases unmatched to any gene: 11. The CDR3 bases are TGTGCCAGTAGAGACAGGACAGGGGGGAAGGATAGCAATCAGCCCCAGCATTTT. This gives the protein CASRDRTGGKDSNQPQHF. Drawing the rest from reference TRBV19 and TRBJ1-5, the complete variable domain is DGGITQSPKYLFRKEGQNVTLSCEQNLNHDAMYWYRQDPGQGLRLIYYSQIVNDFQKGDIAEGYSVSREKKESFPLTVTSAQKNPTAFYLCASRDRTGGKDSNQPQHFGDGTRLSIL.

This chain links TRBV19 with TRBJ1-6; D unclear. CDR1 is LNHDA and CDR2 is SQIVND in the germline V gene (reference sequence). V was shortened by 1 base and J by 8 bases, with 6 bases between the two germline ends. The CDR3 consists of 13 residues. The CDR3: CASSIVPDSPLHF. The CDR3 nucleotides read TGTGCCAGTAGTATAGTGCCGGATTCACCCCTCCACTTT.

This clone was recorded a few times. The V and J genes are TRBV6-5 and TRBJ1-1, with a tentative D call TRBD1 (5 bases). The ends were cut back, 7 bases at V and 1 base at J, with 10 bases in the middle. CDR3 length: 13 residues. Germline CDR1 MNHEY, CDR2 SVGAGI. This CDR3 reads CASTYQGNTEAFF. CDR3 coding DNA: TGTGCCAGCACCTATCAGGGGAACACTGAAGCTTTCTTT.

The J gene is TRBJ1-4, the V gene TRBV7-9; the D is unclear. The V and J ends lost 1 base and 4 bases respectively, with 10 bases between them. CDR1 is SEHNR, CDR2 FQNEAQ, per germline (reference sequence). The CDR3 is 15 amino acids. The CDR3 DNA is TGTGCCAGCAGCTTAGATCCAGGCGTTAATGAAAAACTGTTTTTT. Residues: CASSLDPGVNEKLFF.

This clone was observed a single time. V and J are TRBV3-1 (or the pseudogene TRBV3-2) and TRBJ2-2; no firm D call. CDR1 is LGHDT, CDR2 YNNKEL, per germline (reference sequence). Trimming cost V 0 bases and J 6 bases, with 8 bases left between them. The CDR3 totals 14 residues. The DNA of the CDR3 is TGTGCCAGCAGCCAAGAAGCCGCCGCCGGGGAGCTGTTTTTT. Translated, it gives CASSQEAAAGELFF.

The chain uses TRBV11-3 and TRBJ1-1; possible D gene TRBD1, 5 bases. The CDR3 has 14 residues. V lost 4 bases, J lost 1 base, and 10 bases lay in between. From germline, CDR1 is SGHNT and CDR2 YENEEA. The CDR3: CASSSGHPNTEAFF. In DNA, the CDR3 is TGTGCCAGCAGCTCAGGGCACCCGAACACTGAAGCTTTCTTT.

The DNA of the CDR3 is TGTGCTAGTGGCAATTCGGACAGGGATCAGGGAAATGAGCAGTTCTTC. Translating it yields CASGNSDRDQGNEQFF. The chain combines TRBV12-5 with TRBJ2-1, with TRBD1 matching 8 bases. V dropped 6 bases and J dropped 7; count of bases not matched to a gene: 14. Looked up from germline, CDR1 is LGHNT and CDR2 is FRNRAP. This CDR3 is built from 16 residues.

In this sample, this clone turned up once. The CDR3 here is CASSYSRDRDTGELFF. CDR3 in DNA: TGTGCCAGCAGTTATTCCCGGGACAGGGATACCGGGGAGCTGTTTTTT. The chain carries TRBV28 and TRBJ2-2; 9 nucleotides align to TRBD1. V gave up 4 bases and J gave up 5 bases; unmatched junction bases: 8. The CDR3 is 16 residues long. Germline V CDR1 and CDR2: MDHEN, SYDVKM.

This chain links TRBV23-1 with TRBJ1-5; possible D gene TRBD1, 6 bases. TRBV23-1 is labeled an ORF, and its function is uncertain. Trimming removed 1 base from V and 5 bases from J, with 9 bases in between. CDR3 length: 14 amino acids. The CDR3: CASSQYRDYQPQHF. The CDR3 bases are TGCGCCAGCAGTCAATACAGGGATTATCAGCCCCAGCATTTT.

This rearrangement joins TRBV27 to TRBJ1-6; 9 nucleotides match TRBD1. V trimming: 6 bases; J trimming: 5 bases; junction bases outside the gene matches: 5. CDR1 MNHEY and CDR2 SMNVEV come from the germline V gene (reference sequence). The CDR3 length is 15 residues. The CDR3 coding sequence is TGTGCCAGCAGGCCCGGACAGGGGAATAATTCACCCCTCCACTTT. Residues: CASRPGQGNNSPLHF.

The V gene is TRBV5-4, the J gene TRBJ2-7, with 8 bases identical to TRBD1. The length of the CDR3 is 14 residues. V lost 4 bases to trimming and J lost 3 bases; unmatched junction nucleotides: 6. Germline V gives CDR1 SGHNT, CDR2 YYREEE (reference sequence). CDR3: CASSPGQGGYEQYF. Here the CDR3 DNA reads TGTGCCAGCAGCCCTGGACAGGGAGGCTACGAGCAGTACTTC. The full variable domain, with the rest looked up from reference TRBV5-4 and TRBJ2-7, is ETGVTQSPTHLIKTRGQQVTLRCSSQSGHNTVSWYQQALGQGPQFIFQYYREEENGRGNFPPRFSGLQFPNYSSELNVNALELDDSALYLCASSPGQGGYEQYFGPGTRLTVT.

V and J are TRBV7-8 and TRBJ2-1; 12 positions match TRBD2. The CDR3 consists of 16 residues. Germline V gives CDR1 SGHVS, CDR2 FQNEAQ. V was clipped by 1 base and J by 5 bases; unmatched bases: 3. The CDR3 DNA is TGTGCCAGCAGCTTAGTATGGACTAGCGGGGACAATGAGCAGTTCTTC. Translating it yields CASSLVWTSGDNEQFF.

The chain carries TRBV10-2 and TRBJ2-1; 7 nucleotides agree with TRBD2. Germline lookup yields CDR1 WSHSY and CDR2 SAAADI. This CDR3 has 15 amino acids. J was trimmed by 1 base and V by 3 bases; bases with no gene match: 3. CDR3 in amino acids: CASSDLAASYNEQFF. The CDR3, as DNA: TGCGCCAGCAGTGACCTAGCGGCATCCTACAATGAGCAGTTCTTC.

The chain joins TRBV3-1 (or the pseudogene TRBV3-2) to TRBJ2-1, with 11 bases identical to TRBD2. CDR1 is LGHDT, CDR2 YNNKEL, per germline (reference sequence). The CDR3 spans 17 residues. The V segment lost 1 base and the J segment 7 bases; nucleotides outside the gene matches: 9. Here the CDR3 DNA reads TGTGCCAGCAGCCAAGGGTTCAGGCTAGCGGGAGGTAATGAGCAGTTCTTC. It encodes CASSQGFRLAGGNEQFF.

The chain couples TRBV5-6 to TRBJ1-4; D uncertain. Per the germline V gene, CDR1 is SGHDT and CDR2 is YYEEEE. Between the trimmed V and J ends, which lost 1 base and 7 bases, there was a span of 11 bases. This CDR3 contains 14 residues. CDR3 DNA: TGTGCCAGCAGCTTGACCAGTGTCAGTGAAAAACTGTTTTTT. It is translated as CASSLTSVSEKLFF.

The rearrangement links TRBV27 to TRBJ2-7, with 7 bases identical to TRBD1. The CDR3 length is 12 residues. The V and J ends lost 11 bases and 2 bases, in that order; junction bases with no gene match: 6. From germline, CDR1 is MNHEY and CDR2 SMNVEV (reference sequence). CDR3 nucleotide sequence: TGTGCCTGCCGTGGACAGGCCTACGAGCAGTACTTC. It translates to CACRGQAYEQYF.

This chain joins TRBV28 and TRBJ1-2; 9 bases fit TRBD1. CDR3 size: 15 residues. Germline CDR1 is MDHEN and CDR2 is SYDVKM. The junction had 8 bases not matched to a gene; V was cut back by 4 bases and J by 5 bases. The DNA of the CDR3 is TGTGCCAGCAGTTCCGGGACAGGGAGTAGGTATGGCTACACCTTC. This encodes CASSSGTGSRYGYTF.

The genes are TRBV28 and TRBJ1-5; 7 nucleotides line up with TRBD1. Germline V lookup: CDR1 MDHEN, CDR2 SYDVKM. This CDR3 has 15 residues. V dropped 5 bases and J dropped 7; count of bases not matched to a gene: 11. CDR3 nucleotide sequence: TGTGCCAGCAGTCCAATCGACAGGGATTACCAGCCCCAGCATTTT. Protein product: CASSPIDRDYQPQHF.

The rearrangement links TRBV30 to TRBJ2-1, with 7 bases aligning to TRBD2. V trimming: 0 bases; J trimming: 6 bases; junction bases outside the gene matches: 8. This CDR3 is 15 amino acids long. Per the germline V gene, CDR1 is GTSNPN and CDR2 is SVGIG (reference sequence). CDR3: CAWSVGSGRINEQFF. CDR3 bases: TGTGCCTGGAGTGTAGGTAGCGGGCGGATCAATGAGCAGTTCTTC.

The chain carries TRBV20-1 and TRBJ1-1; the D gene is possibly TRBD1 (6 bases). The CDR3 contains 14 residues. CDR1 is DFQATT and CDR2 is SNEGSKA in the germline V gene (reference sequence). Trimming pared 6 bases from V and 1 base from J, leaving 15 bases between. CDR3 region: CSASWQGSNTEAFF. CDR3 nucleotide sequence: TGCAGTGCCAGTTGGCAGGGGTCGAACACTGAAGCTTTCTTT.

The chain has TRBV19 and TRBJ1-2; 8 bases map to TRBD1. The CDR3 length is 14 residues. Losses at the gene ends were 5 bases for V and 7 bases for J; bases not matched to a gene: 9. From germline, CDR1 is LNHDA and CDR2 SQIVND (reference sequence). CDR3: CASSLQGAMVGYTF. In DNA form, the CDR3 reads TGTGCCAGTAGTCTGCAGGGGGCTATGGTTGGCTACACCTTC.

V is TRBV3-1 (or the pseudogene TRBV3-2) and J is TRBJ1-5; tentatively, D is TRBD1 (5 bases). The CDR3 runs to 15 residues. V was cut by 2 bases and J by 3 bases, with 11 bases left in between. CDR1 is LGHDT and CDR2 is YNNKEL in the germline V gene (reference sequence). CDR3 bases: TGTGCCAGCAGCCAAACCACAGGAAACAATCAGCCCCAGCATTTT. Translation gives CASSQTTGNNQPQHF.

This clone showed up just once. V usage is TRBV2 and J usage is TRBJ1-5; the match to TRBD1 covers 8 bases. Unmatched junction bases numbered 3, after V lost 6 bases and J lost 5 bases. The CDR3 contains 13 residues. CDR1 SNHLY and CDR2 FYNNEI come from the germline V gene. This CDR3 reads CASRNRGDQPQHF. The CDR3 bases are TGTGCCAGCAGAAACAGGGGGGATCAGCCCCAGCATTTT. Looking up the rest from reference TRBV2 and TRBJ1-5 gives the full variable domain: EPEVTQTPSHQVTQMGQEVILRCVPISNHLYFYWYRQILGQKVEFLVSFYNNEISEKSEIFDDQFSVERPDGSNFTLKIRSTKLEDSAMYFCASRNRGDQPQHFGDGTRLSIL.

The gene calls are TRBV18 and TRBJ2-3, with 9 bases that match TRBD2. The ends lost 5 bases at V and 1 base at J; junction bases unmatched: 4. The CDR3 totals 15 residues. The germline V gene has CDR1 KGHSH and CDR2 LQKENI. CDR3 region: CASSARGGRTDTQYF. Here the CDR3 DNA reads TGTGCCAGCTCAGCGCGGGGGGGCCGCACAGATACGCAGTATTTT.

The CDR3 reads CASSLAGATNSPLHF. CDR3 bases: TGTGCCAGCAGCTTAGCGGGGGCGACAAATTCACCCCTCCACTTT. The V call is TRBV7-9, the J call TRBJ1-6; D may be TRBD1 (6 bases). The V gene's germline CDR1 is SEHNR and CDR2 FQNEAQ (reference sequence). V was cut by 0 bases and J by 7 bases, with 10 bases left in between. This CDR3 is built from 15 residues.

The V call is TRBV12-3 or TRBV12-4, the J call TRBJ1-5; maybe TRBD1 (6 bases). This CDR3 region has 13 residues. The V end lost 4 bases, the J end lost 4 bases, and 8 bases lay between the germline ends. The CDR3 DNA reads TGTGCCAGCAGTTATAGGGGGAATCAGCCCCAGCATTTT. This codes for CASSYRGNQPQHF.

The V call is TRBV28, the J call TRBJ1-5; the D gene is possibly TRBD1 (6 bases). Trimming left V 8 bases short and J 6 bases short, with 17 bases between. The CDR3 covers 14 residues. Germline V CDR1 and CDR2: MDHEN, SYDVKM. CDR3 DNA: TGTGCCAGCGCGAATTGGGACAATGTTCAGCCCCAGCATTTT. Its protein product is CASANWDNVQPQHF.

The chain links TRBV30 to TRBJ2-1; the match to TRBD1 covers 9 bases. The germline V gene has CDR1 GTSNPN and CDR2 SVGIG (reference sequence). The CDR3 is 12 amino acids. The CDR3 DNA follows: TGTGCGGGGACAGGGTATTTGGATGAGCAGTTCTTC. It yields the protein CAGTGYLDEQFF.

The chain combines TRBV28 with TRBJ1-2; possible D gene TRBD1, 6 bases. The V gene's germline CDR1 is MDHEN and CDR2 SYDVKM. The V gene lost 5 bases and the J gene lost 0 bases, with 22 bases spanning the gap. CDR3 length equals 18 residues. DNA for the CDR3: TGTGCCAGCAGTATACCCCCCGGGACACTTCCTCCTAACTATGGCTACACCTTC. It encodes CASSIPPGTLPPNYGYTF.

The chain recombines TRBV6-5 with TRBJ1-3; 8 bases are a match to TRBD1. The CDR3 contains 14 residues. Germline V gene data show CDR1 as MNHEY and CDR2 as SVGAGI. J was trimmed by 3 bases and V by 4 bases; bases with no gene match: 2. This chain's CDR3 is CASSSTGGGNTIYF. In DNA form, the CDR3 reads TGTGCCAGCAGTTCTACAGGGGGTGGAAACACCATATATTTT.